This entry describes one TCR beta chain. Its antigen is still unknown. This sample stems from a study of response to subunit inactivated influenza vaccine. Study-wide results and caveats: Authors suggested seasonal influenza vaccinations each recruit few new T cells.

TCRdb reanalysed the RT-PCR reads using MiXCR and keeps one entry per CDR3 protein. Of 300,000 to 350,000 distinct CDR3 sequences in the sample, just over 20% were seen once. The sequencing here drew on PBMCs from blood, taken about 19 months after vaccination. The sequence derives from a man between 50 and 69 years old who received an inactivated influenza vaccine.

The CDR3 DNA reads TGTGCCACCAGAGTAGTAAGGGACACTGAAGCTTTCTTT. Protein sequence: CATRVVRDTEAFF. J is TRBJ1-1 and V is TRBV15; D is unresolved. Germline V gene sequence: CDR1 LNHNV, CDR2 YYDKDF (reference sequence). This CDR3 comprises 13 residues. Trimming pared 6 bases from V and 3 bases from J, leaving 11 bases between.